This paragraph reports one TCR beta chain. This clone was seen only once. Which antigen it targets is not known. No quality values exist for individual bases; no much larger clone is one base distant. The donors were healthy, HIV-negative adults who had no recently reported acute infections or vaccinations. Every donor was a Caucasian adult living in Nashville, Tennessee, USA. CD4+ T cells were enriched by magnetic negative selection, after which naive cells were positively selected on CD45RA and the negative fraction was taken as the memory subset. After blood collection by leukapheresis, PBMCs were isolated using Ficoll-Histopaque density gradient centrifugation and then cryopreserved in the vapor phase of liquid nitrogen. Analytical flow cytometry was used to check the purity and quantity of each magnetically sorted T cell population. Genomic DNA was isolated from each sorted fraction and quantified by UV absorbance on a Nanodrop 2000c.

Using the deep immunoSEQ assay, TCR CDR3 regions were amplified from genomic DNA by multiplex PCR. Extracted genomic DNA from each cell subset was distributed evenly across all wells of several immunoSEQ 96-well plates, and each plate was treated as a replicate. For sorted subsets, roughly 0.2 ug genomic DNA, equal to about 30,000 T cell genomes, was loaded into each replicate PCR. The purified libraries were quantified using a Qubit 3.0 fluorometer, sized with a Bioanalyzer 2100, and then quantified again using the KAPA Library Quantification kit. Every immunoSEQ 96-well plate was sequenced on a dedicated single-read 150-cycle Illumina NextSeq 550 flow cell. In the authors' own workflow: Because the immunoSEQ output held only junctional sequences and lacked quality scores, the filtering could not match the filtering applied to full-length reads. Sequences were annotated with PyIR, a Python wrapper for IgBLAST v1.9, and V/J genes and CDR3 were assigned using IMGT germline references. Reads were removed for weak V/J assignments (E-value above 1e-6), missing CDR3, stop codons, out-of-frame junctions, or ambiguous translated residues. V3J clonotypes were defined as sequences sharing the same inferred V gene, J gene, and CDR3 amino acid sequence. Percentage overlap between repertoires was computed as shared unique clonotypes divided by the size of the smaller repertoire. RTK rarefaction, the Chao1 estimator, and Recon v2.1 estimates of unobserved clonotypes were used to assess repertoire richness. For all TCRbeta clonotypes obtained by the gDNA method from several donors, generation probabilities were computed with OLGA. TCRdb's version of the immuneACCESS table is confined to in-frame rearrangements and falls short of the full clone set. An unresolved V gene accounts for under half of the shortfall where checked; the remainder is of unknown origin. V, J and clone size were drawn from that table, and D and trimming were deduced from the DNA. Present in this sample are around 2,000,000 clones, 95% of which were seen just once. Together, the top ten hold around 0.13% of the sample.

This entry belongs to a study of shared clonotypes between healthy human individuals (dated by TCRdb to the early 2020s). Notes on the research overall: The cohort comprised a couple of women and a few men aged 18 to 49 years. Per donor, three plates each were used for CD4 naive and CD4 memory, two for CD8 naive, and one for CD8 memory. To estimate repertoire size and how much clonotype sharing occurs between individuals, the study deeply sequenced the blood TCR repertoires of a handful of healthy adults. To increase sequencing depth and limit assay-specific biases, different laboratories used diverse techniques to prepare libraries and sequence TCR repertoires. Each donor's leukapheresis produced roughly between roughly 0.85 and 9.5 billion PBMCs.

Overall study outcomes, separate from this receptor: Based on pairwise subsampling, the degree of clonotype sharing among donors was expected to be affected by sequencing depth. The genetic and exposure-history diversity represented was limited by the small number of donors. Across a handful of donors, around 5.4% of naive CD4, around 3.5% of naive CD8, around 2.1% of memory CD4, and 0.4% to 0.45% of memory CD8 clonotypes were shared. Only blood was sampled, and tissue TCR repertoires likely differ from those in blood. Compared with non-shared clonotypes, the clonotypes found in all four sorted-subset donors had higher generation probabilities. Larger estimated clonotype richness was generally found for naive subsets than for memory subsets. Incomplete sequencing was indicated by rarefaction of sorted-subset datasets, despite the large sequencing depth.

The material sequenced was naive CD4+ T cells sorted from blood. In the paper's terms, the cell subset or site label means: CD45RA+ positively selected. The source is a man younger than 30 in good health.

Read as DNA, the sequence is TGTGCCACTCGAGGACAGGCCCAGAATGAAGCTTTCTTT. Translated, this is CATRGQAQNEAFF. The chain is made from TRBV2 and TRBJ1-1; 7 bases in the middle match TRBD1. Spanning cysteine to phenylalanine, the CDR3 consists of 13 amino acids. Solely the CDR3 DNA is kept, with 39 bases framed from the first base. CDR1 and CDR2 are drawn from the germline V gene: SNHLY, FYNNEI. Ends trimmed: V by 10 bases, J by 7 bases; bases unmatched to a gene: 12.